This T cell receptor beta chain was sequenced for a study of cytomegalovirus exposure and HLA in healthy donors. About the study: An earlier analysis identified 117 million unique TCR beta sequences in about 170 million T cells.

Findings of the study overall: Reports credit the classifier with highly specific, highly sensitive diagnosis of cytomegalovirus status. A highly shared variant cluster was judged a likely technical artifact. A later analysis found common viral pathogens apparently linked to several of the most significant clusters.

This clone was counted a few times. Its antigen is still unknown. Germline loops: CDR1 SGDLS, CDR2 YYNGEE. Deletions cut 0 bases from V and 1 base from J, with 12 bases between. The CDR3 extends over 16 amino acids. This PCR relied on a set of 60 Vbeta primers and 13 Jbeta primers. Profiling relied on immunoSEQ multiplex PCR, and the TCRdb table lists in-frame clones only, not all of them. The repertoire holds some 130,000 clones, approximately 61% seen once, with roughly 1.7% in the top ten. This chain uses TRBV9 with TRBJ2-3, with D perhaps TRBD2 (5 bases). The source material was PBMCs. This TCR was recovered from a human donor in good health. The CDR3 reads CASSVVGLPGTDTQYF. In DNA form, the CDR3 reads TGTGCCAGCAGCGTAGTAGGACTCCCCGGCACAGATACGCAGTATTTT. The variable domain in full, completed from reference TRBV9 and TRBJ2-3, reads DSGVTQTPKHLITATGQRVTLRCSPRSGDLSVYWYQQSLDQGLQFLIQYYNGEERAKGNILERFSAQQFPDLHSELNLSSLELGDSALYFCASSVVGLPGTDTQYFGPGTRLTVL.